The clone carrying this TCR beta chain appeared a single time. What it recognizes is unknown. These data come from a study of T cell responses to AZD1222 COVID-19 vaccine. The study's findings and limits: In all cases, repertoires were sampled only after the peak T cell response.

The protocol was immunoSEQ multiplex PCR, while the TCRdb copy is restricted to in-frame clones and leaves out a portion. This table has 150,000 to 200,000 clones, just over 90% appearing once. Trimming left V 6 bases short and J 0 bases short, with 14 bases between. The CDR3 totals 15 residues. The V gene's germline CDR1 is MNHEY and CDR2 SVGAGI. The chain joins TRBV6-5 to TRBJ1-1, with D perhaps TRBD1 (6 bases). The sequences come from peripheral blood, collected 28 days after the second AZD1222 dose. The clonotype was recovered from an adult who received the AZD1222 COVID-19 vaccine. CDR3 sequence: CASSLVEGVNTEAFF. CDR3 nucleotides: TGTGCCAGCAGCCTCGTGGAGGGGGTGAACACTGAAGCTTTCTTT.